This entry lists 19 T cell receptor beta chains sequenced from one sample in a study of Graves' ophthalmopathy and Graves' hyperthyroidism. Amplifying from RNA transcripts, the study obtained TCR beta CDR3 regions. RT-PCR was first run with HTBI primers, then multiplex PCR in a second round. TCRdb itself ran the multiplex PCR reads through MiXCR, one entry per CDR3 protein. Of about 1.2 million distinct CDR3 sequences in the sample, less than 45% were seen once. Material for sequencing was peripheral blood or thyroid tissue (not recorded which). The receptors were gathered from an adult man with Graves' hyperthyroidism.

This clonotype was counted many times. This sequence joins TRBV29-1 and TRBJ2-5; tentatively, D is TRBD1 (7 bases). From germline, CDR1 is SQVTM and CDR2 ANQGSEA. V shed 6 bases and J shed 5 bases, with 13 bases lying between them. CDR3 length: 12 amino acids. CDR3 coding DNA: TGCAGCGTCACAGGGGCGGGGGAGACCCAGTACTTC. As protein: CSVTGAGETQYF.

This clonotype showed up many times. CDR3 DNA: TGTGCCAGTAGCGAAAGGGGAGCCTATAATTCACCCCTCCACTTT. As protein: CASSERGAYNSPLHF. V is TRBV19 and J is TRBJ1-6, with a tentative D call TRBD1 (5 bases). CDR3 length equals 15 residues. Germline V CDR1 and CDR2: LNHDA, SQIVND (reference sequence). V shed 6 bases and J shed 2 bases, with 11 bases lying between them.

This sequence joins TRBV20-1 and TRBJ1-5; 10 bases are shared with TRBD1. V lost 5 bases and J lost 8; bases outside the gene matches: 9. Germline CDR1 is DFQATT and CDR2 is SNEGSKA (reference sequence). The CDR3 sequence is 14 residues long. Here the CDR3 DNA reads TGCAGTGCTGTGGGGACAGGGGCGGTGGAGCCCCAGCATTTT. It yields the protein CSAVGTGAVEPQHF.

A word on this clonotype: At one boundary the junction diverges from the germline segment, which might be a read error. CDR3 nucleotides: TGCGCCAGCAGCCGAGTTACGGGACAGGAGACCCAGTACTTC. Protein: CASSRVTGQETQYF. The chain has TRBV7-8 and TRBJ2-5; TRBD1 matches 7 bases. The length of the CDR3 is 14 residues. CDR1 is SGHVS and CDR2 is FQNEAQ in the germline V gene.

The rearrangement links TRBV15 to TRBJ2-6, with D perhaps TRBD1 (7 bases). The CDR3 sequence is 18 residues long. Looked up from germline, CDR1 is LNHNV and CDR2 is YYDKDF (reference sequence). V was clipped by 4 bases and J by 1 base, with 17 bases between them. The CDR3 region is CATSNDRARESGANVLTF. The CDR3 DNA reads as TGTGCCACCAGCAACGACAGGGCACGGGAGTCTGGGGCCAACGTCCTGACTTTC.

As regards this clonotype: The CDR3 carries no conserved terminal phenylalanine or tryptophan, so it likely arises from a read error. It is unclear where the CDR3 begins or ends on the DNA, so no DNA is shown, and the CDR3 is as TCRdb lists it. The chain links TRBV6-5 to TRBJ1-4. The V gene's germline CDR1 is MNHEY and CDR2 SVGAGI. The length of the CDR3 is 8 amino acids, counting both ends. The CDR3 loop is CASTGRNY.

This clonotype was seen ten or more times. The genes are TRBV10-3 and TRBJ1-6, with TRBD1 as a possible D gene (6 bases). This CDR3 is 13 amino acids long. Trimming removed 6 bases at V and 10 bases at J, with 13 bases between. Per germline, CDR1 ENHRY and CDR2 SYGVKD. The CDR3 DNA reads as TGTGCCATCAGGACAGGTGGAGACTCACCCCTCCACTTT. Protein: CAIRTGGDSPLHF.

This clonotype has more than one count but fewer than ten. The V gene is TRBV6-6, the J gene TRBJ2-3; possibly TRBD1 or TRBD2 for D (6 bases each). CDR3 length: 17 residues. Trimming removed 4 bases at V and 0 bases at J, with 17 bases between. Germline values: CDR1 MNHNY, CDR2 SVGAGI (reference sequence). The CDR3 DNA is TGTGCCAGCAGTTCCCGACGTAGGGGGGCCAGCACAGATACGCAGTATTTT. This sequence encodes CASSSRRRGASTDTQYF.

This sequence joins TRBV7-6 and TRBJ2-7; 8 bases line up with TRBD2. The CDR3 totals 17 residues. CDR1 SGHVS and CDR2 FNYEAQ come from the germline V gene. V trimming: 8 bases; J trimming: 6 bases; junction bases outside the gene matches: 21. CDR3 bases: TGTGCCAGCCCCCAAATAGGGACTAGAGTTTCCGGGTTCGAGCAGTACTTC. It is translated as CASPQIGTRVSGFEQYF.

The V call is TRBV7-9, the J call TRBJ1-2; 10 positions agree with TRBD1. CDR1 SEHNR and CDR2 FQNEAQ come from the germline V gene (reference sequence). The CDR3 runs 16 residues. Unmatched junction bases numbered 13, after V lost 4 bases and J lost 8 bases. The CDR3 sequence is CASSSVLPGTGAGYTF. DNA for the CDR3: TGTGCCAGCAGCTCAGTCCTTCCCGGGACAGGGGCCGGCTACACCTTC.

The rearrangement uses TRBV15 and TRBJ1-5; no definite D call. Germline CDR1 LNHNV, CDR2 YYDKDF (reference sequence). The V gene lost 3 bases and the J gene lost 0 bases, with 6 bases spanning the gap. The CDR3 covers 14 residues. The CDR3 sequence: CATSSPLSNQPQHF. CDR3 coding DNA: TGTGCCACCAGCAGTCCCCTTAGCAATCAGCCCCAGCATTTT.

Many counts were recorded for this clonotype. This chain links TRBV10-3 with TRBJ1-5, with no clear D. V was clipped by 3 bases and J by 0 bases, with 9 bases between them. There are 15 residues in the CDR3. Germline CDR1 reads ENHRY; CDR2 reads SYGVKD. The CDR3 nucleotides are TGTGCCATCAGTGATTTGGTAGATAGCAATCAGCCCCAGCATTTT. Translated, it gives CAISDLVDSNQPQHF.

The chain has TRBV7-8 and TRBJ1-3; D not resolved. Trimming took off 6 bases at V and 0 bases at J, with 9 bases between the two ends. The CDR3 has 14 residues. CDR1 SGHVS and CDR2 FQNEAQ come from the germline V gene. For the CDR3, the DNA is TGTGCCAGCAGAGGCACTAGCTCTGGAAACACCATATATTTT. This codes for CASRGTSSGNTIYF.

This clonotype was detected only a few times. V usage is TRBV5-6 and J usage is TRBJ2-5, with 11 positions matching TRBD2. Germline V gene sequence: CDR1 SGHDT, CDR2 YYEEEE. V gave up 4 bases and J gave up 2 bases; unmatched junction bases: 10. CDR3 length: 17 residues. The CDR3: CASSPGLAETLQETQYF. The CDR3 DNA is TGTGCCAGCAGCCCGGGACTAGCGGAGACGTTGCAAGAGACCCAGTACTTC.

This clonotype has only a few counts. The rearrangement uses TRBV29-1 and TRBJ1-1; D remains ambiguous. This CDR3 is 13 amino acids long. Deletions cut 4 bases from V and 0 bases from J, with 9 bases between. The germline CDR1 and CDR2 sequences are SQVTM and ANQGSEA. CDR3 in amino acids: CSVGRRLNTEAFF. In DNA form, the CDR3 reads TGCAGCGTTGGGAGGCGGTTGAACACTGAAGCTTTCTTT.

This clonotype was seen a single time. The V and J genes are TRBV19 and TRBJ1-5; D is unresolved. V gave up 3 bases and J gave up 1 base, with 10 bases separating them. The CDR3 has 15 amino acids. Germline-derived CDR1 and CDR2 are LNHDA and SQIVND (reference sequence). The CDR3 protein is CASSIGVGSNQPQHF. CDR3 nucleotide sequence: TGTGCCAGTAGTATCGGCGTGGGGAGCAATCAGCCCCAGCATTTT.

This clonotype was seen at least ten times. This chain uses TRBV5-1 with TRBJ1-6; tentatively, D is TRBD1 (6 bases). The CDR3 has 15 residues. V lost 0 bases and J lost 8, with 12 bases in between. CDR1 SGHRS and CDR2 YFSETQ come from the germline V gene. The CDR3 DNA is TGCGCCAGCAGCTTGGACAGGGTTGGTGATTCACCCCTCCACTTT. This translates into CASSLDRVGDSPLHF.

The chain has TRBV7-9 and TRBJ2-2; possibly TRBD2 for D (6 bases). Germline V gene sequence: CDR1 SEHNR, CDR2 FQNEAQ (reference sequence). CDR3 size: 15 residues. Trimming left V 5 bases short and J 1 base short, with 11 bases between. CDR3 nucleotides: TGTGCCAGCAGCCCAATGGGGGGGAACACCGGGGAGCTGTTTTTT. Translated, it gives CASSPMGGNTGELFF. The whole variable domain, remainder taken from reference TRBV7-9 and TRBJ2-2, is DTGVSQNPRHKITKRGQNVTFRCDPISEHNRLYWYRQTLGQGPEFLTYFQNEAQLEKSRLLSDRFSAERPKGSFSTLEIQRTEQGDSAMYLCASSPMGGNTGELFFGEGSRLTVL.

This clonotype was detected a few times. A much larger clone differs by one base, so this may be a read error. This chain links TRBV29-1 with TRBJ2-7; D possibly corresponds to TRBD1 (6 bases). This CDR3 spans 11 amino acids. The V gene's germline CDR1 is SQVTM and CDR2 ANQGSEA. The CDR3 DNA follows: TGCAGCGCAGCAGGGGCTGGAGAGCGGTACTTC. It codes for CSAAGAGERYF.